The 18 T cell receptor beta chains listed next were all sequenced from one sample in a study of shared clonotypes between healthy human individuals. CD45RO-negative, CCR7-positively selected cells formed the naive CD8 fraction, excluding terminally differentiated effector memory CD45RA+ cells. Using immunoSEQ multiplex PCR, the repertoire was profiled, and TCRdb retains in-frame clones only, with some absent. The sample has around 2,000,000 clones, over 85% seen once; the top ten hold more than 0.95%. The source material was naive CD8+ T cells sorted from blood. The receptors derive from a man aged 18 to 30 in good health.

The chain joins TRBV27 to TRBJ1-1; 9 bases are shared with TRBD1. CDR1 is MNHEY, CDR2 SMNVEV, per germline (reference sequence). The CDR3 is 20 amino acids. J gave up 6 bases and V 2 bases, and 22 bases lay outside the gene matches. This chain's CDR3 is CASSLAYQGGDRAYYAEAFF. Written as DNA, the CDR3 is TGTGCCAGCAGTTTAGCGTATCAGGGTGGGGACAGGGCATACTATGCTGAAGCTTTCTTT.

With respect to this clone: An end of the junction differs from the germline gene, which may be a read error. The chain joins TRBV7-7 to TRBJ2-7; D perhaps matches TRBD2 (5 bases). The CDR3 totals 13 residues. CDR1 is SSHAT, CDR2 FNYEAQ, per germline (reference sequence). The CDR3 nucleotides read TGTGCTAGCAGCTTAGCGCTTTCCAACGAGCAGTACTTC. It codes for CASSLALSNEQYF.

The count of this clone is one. The CDR3 is CASRGGLELFF. The CDR3 nucleotides are TGTGCCAGCAGGGGAGGGTTGGAGCTGTTTTTT. This chain joins TRBV2 and TRBJ2-2, with TRBD2 matching 7 bases. The junction had 2 bases not matched to a gene; V was cut back by 6 bases and J by 10 bases. The CDR3 length is 11 residues. Germline-derived CDR1 and CDR2 are SNHLY and FYNNEI.

CDR3 sequence: CSVEEGQSAKNIQYF. As DNA, the CDR3 is TGCAGCGTTGAAGAAGGGCAGTCAGCCAAAAACATTCAGTACTTC. The chain employs TRBV29-1 and TRBJ2-4; D remains unclear. The V gene lost 0 bases and the J gene lost 0 bases, with 9 bases spanning the gap. The CDR3 totals 15 residues. Germline lookup yields CDR1 SQVTM and CDR2 ANQGSEA.

This sequence joins TRBV19 and TRBJ2-7; 12 bases are a match to TRBD2. The CDR3 is made up of 16 amino acids. Per germline, CDR1 LNHDA and CDR2 SQIVND (reference sequence). Unmatched junction bases numbered 7, after V lost 5 bases and J lost 2 bases. CDR3 residues: CASSPRTSGETYEQYF. Written as DNA, the CDR3 is TGTGCCAGTAGTCCTAGGACTAGCGGGGAGACCTACGAGCAGTACTTC.

This clone was observed a single time. J is TRBJ2-7 and V is TRBV10-3; D gene unclear. V was clipped by 4 bases and J by 0 bases, with 10 bases between them. The CDR3 spans 14 residues. Germline V CDR1 and CDR2: ENHRY, SYGVKD. The CDR3 spells CAISGAESSYEQYF. The CDR3 nucleotides read TGTGCCATCAGTGGGGCGGAGAGCTCCTACGAGCAGTACTTC.

The chain carries TRBV6-5 and TRBJ1-4, with D maybe TRBD1 (6 bases). Per the germline V gene, CDR1 is MNHEY and CDR2 is SVGAGI. The CDR3 runs to 14 residues. V lost 2 bases, J lost 8 bases, and 12 bases lay in between. This chain's CDR3 is CASSYSTGNEKLFF. CDR3 bases: TGTGCCAGCAGTTACAGCACAGGGAACGAAAAACTGTTTTTT.

The rearrangement links TRBV5-6 to TRBJ2-3; 8 bases are a match to TRBD1. Losses at the gene ends were 4 bases for V and 4 bases for J; bases not matched to a gene: 8. The CDR3 totals 15 residues. Per the germline V gene, CDR1 is SGHDT and CDR2 is YYEEEE. The DNA of the CDR3 is TGTGCCAGCAGCGCCGGGACAGGATGGGCAGATACGCAGTATTTT. Residues: CASSAGTGWADTQYF.

This clone was seen just once. V gene TRBV27 combines with J gene TRBJ2-4, with D maybe TRBD2 (5 bases). The germline V and J ends were trimmed by 0 bases and 0 bases, with 6 bases remaining between them. The CDR3 extends over 15 amino acids. The germline gives CDR1 MNHEY, CDR2 SMNVEV (reference sequence). The CDR3 region has the DNA TGTGCCAGCAGTTTATCGAGGGTAGCCAAAAACATTCAGTACTTC. This encodes CASSLSRVAKNIQYF.

The chain combines TRBV28 with TRBJ1-1; tentatively, D is TRBD1 (6 bases). Between the trimmed V and J ends, which lost 2 bases and 1 base, there was a span of 8 bases. The CDR3 extends over 14 amino acids. CDR1 and CDR2 (germline): MDHEN, SYDVKM. CDR3 amino acids: CASSLVQGNTEAFF. Here the CDR3 DNA reads TGTGCCAGCAGTTTAGTACAGGGGAACACTGAAGCTTTCTTT.

CDR3 coding DNA: TGTGCCAGCAGCTTGGAGGCCAGTAACTATGGCTACACCTTC. Its translation: CASSLEASNYGYTF. The J gene is TRBJ1-2, the V gene TRBV5-6; D not resolved. The CDR3 length is 14 residues. V was trimmed by 0 bases and J by 1 base, leaving 7 bases between them. Per the germline V gene, CDR1 is SGHDT and CDR2 is YYEEEE.

The rearrangement links TRBV28 to TRBJ1-1; tentatively, D is TRBD1 (5 bases). The CDR3 runs to 12 residues. The germline CDR1 and CDR2 sequences are MDHEN and SYDVKM. V was clipped by 7 bases and J by 1 base, with 7 bases between them. The CDR3 nucleotides are TGTGCCAGCACCGGACAGAACACTGAAGCTTTCTTT. Its translation is CASTGQNTEAFF.

This sequence joins TRBV4-1 and TRBJ2-2; possible D gene TRBD2, 6 bases. Germline lookup yields CDR1 MGHRA and CDR2 YSYEKL. The V and J ends lost 0 bases and 3 bases respectively, with 14 bases between them. The CDR3 runs 17 residues. The CDR3 here is CASSQEKLAVDTGELFF. The DNA of the CDR3 is TGCGCCAGCAGCCAAGAGAAACTAGCCGTTGACACCGGGGAGCTGTTTTTT.

The count of this clone is one. This rearrangement joins TRBV2 to TRBJ2-3; 9 bases are a match to TRBD1. CDR3 length equals 17 residues. J was trimmed by 4 bases and V by 7 bases; bases with no gene match: 15. Germline V gene sequence: CDR1 SNHLY, CDR2 FYNNEI. This CDR3 is CASNGDSGTGMSDTQYF. CDR3 sequence (DNA): TGTGCCAGCAATGGGGACTCCGGGACAGGGATGTCAGATACGCAGTATTTT.

V and J are TRBV6-5 and TRBJ1-1; maybe TRBD1 (6 bases). V lost 2 bases and J 0 bases, leaving 10 bases between the germline ends. CDR1 and CDR2 (germline): MNHEY, SVGAGI. The CDR3 contains 15 residues. The CDR3 reads CASSYRGQLNTEAFF. Written as DNA, the CDR3 is TGTGCCAGCAGTTACCGTGGACAGTTGAACACTGAAGCTTTCTTT.

Notes on this clone: Additional DNA sequences in this sample encode the identical CDR3. V and J are TRBV7-9 and TRBJ2-7; maybe TRBD2 (6 bases). The CDR3 sequence is 12 residues long. Trimming pared 5 bases from V and 3 bases from J, leaving 8 bases between. CDR1 SEHNR and CDR2 FQNEAQ come from the germline V gene (reference sequence). The CDR3 sequence: CASSRTNYEQYF. In DNA, the CDR3 is TGTGCCAGCAGCAGGACTAACTACGAGCAGTACTTC.

On this clone: One end of the junction varies from germline; a read error may be responsible. The V and J genes are TRBV7-7 and TRBJ2-7; 9 bases agree with TRBD1. The CDR3 is 13 residues long. The V gene's germline CDR1 is SSHAT and CDR2 FNYEAQ (reference sequence). The CDR3 spells CASSTGQGYEQYF. CDR3 DNA sequence: TGTGCTAGCAGCACGGGACAGGGCTACGAGCAGTACTTC.

This clone was counted a few times. In the same sample, other DNA sequences code for this CDR3. The chain uses TRBV7-9 and TRBJ2-2; D is unclear. V gave up 3 bases and J gave up 0 bases, with 11 bases separating them. Germline lookup yields CDR1 SEHNR and CDR2 FQNEAQ (reference sequence). The CDR3 runs 16 residues. Here the CDR3 reads CASSLGGLANTGELFF. Here the CDR3 DNA reads TGTGCCAGCAGCTTGGGTGGTCTAGCGAACACCGGGGAGCTGTTTTTT.